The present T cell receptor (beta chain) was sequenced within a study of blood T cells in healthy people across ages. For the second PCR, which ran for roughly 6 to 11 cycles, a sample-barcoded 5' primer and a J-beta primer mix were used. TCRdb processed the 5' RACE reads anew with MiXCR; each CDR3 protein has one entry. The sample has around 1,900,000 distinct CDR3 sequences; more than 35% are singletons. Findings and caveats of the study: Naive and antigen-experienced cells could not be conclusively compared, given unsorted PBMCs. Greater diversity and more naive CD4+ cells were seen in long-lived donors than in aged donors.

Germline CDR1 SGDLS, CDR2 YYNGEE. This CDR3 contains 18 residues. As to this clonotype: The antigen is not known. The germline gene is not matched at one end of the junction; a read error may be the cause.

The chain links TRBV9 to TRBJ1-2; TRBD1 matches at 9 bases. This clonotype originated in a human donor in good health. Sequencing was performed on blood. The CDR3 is CACSATGTGSEGGYGYTF. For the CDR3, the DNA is TGTGCCTGCAGCGCAACCGGGACAGGGTCCGAGGGGGGCTATGGCTACACCTTC. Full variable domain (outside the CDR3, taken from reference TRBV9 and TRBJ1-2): DSGVTQTPKHLITATGQRVTLRCSPRSGDLSVYWYQQSLDQGLQFLIQYYNGEERAKGNILERFSAQQFPDLHSELNLSSLELGDSALYFCACSATGTGSEGGYGYTFGSGTRLTVV.